This TCR beta chain was documented in a study of T-cell reconstitution after alpha-beta-depleted transplantation in children (dated by TCRdb to about 2016). General notes on the study: The study quantitatively tracked T-cell immune reconstitution after TCRalphabeta/CD19-depleted allogeneic hematopoietic cell transplantation in children using TCR repertoire profiling.

Results and caveats for the whole study, not just this receptor: Hyperexpanded clone frequencies declined over subsequent months; after one year, T-cell counts and TCRbeta diversity were mostly attributed to newly produced T cells. Apparently early alphabetaT-cell count recovery about two months after transplant reportedly relied on only several hundred rapidly expanded clones derived from non-depleted graft cells. In some patients, high TCRbeta diversity at day 60 was attributed to recipient T cells and intrathymic progenitors that had survived conditioning.

This clonotype was seen at least ten times. There is no known antigen for this receptor. No clone much larger than this one lies a single base away; base qualities are absent. The treatment or condition label here, explained by the study, means: allogeneic hematopoietic cell transplantation with graft depleted of TCRalphabeta T cells and CD19 B cells. The transplant recipients were children given TCRalphabeta/CD19-depleted allogeneic hematopoietic cell grafts. Counted from cysteine to phenylalanine, this CDR3 has 13 amino acids. The sequence is cut down to CDR3 DNA, 39 bases in frame from base 1. The germline V gene (reference sequence) sets CDR1 to DFQATT and CDR2 to SNEGSKA. V is shortened by 3 bases, J by 1 base, and the region joining them spans 6 bases. The method behind the library was PCR. Sequencing relied on an Illumina HiSeq 2500. Molecular barcoding was employed in the preparation of TCR libraries, with unique molecular identifiers being used to normalize TCRbeta repertoire quantification. TCRdb trimmed the raw reads at Q25, called clones with MiXCR and kept productive beta chains. Every CDR3 protein is listed once, alongside the most common genes and DNA of its rows. The sample profile shows hundreds of thousands of distinct CDR3 sequences; around 17% of them were found once. The ten largest make up roughly 5% of the sample.

The clonotype was recovered from a male patient younger than 18 who had a stem cell transplant for acute lymphoblastic leukemia, so the T cells may come from the graft donor. The sequences come from PBMCs, mostly from graft donor cells, collected 360 days after TCRalphabeta/CD19-depleted stem cell transplant. The chain is assembled from TRBV20-1 and TRBJ2-2; a confident D gene designation cannot be given. The CDR3 region: CSASYENTGELFF. The sequenced DNA: TGCAGTGCTAGTTACGAGAACACCGGGGAGCTGTTTTTT.